This T cell receptor (beta chain) was retrieved from a study of blood T cells in healthy people across ages (dated by TCRdb to the mid-2010s). Turning to the overall study: In model experiments, roughly one uniquely barcoded TCR beta cDNA molecule per two T cells was captured by template switching. Age-related changes in TCR beta repertoire diversity were measured in the study by deep sequencing normalized with unique cDNA molecular identifiers. For two donors (one aged 18 to 29 and one aged 80 or older), the study analyzed two additional independent replicas of 1 million unique cDNA reads from the same blood draw. Donors were grouped into four age groups: young (average roughly 15 years), middle-aged (39), aged (around 56) and long-lived (just over 80). Overall study outcomes, separate from this receptor: The CMV infection status of donors was not known, potentially confounding age-related changes in expanded clonotypes. Observed TCR beta diversity per million T cells fell roughly linearly with age, and a significant reduction was already apparent by age approximately 41. Conclusive comparison of naive and antigen-experienced compartments was prevented by the profiling of bulk unsorted PBMCs. The percentage of naive T cells measured by flow cytometry correlated strongly with observed TCR beta diversity. Compared with the aged group, the long-lived group had more naive CD4+ T cells, fewer expanded clones and increased TCR diversity, suggesting age selection. Estimates of total diversity based on one million sequenced T cells were regarded as lower bounds and as underestimates.

From the cysteine up to the phenylalanine, the CDR3 has a length of 14 residues. Only the CDR3 DNA stays, 42 bases, in frame from base 1. The V and J ends are trimmed by 6 bases and 4 bases, leaving 13 bases between them. The germline V gene (reference sequence) yields MNHEY for CDR1 and SMNVEV for CDR2. Donors were 30 to 45 systemically healthy Caucasian individuals from Russia aged roughly 6 to 95 years. Each donor gave ten milliliters of peripheral blood, drawn into EDTA-treated Vacutainer tubes. Ficoll-Paque density-gradient centrifugation was used to isolate PBMCs, with at least 6 million obtained per sample. Total RNA, at least 6 micrograms per sample, was extracted from PBMCs with Trizol reagent. The percentages of naive CD45RAhigh/CD27high T cells were determined by flow cytometry on a PBMC aliquot from every donor. The protocol used for the library was 5' RACE. TCRdb shows the sequencer as Illumina HiSeq 2500. A second 7 to 11 cycle PCR used a sample-barcoded 5' primer and a J-beta primer mix. A template-switch 5' adaptor carrying 12 random nucleotides introduced a unique molecular identifier onto each TCR beta cDNA molecule. Each sample yielded at least 2.5 million CDR3-containing paired-end reads. First-strand cDNA was synthesized from all RNA with the Mint cDNA synthesis kit, primed by a TRBC-specific oligonucleotide. Following uracil-DNA glycosylase treatment, all cDNA underwent a first 18-cycle PCR with the universal primers M1SS and BC2_uni_R. In the paper's pipeline: For normalization, 1 million high-quality reads, each with a distinct molecular identifier, were randomly selected from each sample. Instead of being binned into consensus sequences, reads with shared molecular identifiers were discarded. CDR3 identification, clonotype clustering and error correction used MiTCR with a Q25 quality threshold and the strictest error-elimination algorithm. Lower-bound total TCR beta diversity was estimated with a nonparametric unseen species model using Euler transformation. The public reads were run again by TCRdb, first through fastp at Q25 and then through MiXCR, and only productive beta chains were kept. Identical CDR3 protein sequences are pooled into one entry, listed with their most common genes and DNA. The V and J calls come from TCRdb's annotation, not from the publication. This sample gives about 800,000 distinct CDR3 sequences in total; 20% to 25% of them show up just once. Roughly 3.8% of the sample goes to the ten largest clones.

This clonotype was detected a few times. The antigen this receptor binds is unknown. No quality values exist for individual bases; no much larger clone is one base distant. These data also formed part of another study, on T cells of mothers and their children. Per the second study: Donors were nine systemically healthy Caucasian individuals: three mothers and their six children. cDNA synthesis used all of the extracted RNA, with around 1.5 ug of RNA in each 15 ul reaction. In the second PCR, the M1S primer added sample barcodes and 2-4 random nucleotides. Over 9.5 million TCR beta CDR3 reads were obtained for each mother, and approximately 3.2 million reads were obtained for each child. Thymic selection similarly shapes TCR recombination output in related and unrelated pairs, with minor effect from inherited differences. Normalized repertoire overlap was always slightly but never significantly higher in related than unrelated mother-child pairs. No persistent microchimeric T cell clones were detected, at a sensitivity of roughly 100 clones per million clonotypes. Deep NGS was used in the study to compare the TCR beta repertoires of mothers and children and to look for features that separate related mother-child pairs from unrelated individuals. On average, the children were approximately 12 +/- 4 years old, while the mothers were about 40 +/- 4 years old. After adapter ligation was performed with NEBNext reagents, the libraries were sequenced on an Illumina HiSeq 2000 with 100+100 nt paired-end reads. To avoid cross-contamination, the mother libraries and the child libraries were prepared a month apart and sequenced in separate runs. For each donor, between about 500,000 and 2,200,000 distinct TCR beta clonotypes were identified. Naive TCR beta clonotypes were estimated from low-frequency clonotypes matched to each donor's FACS-determined naive share, without sorting.

Recombination linked TRBV27 to TRBJ1-3; TRBD1 could be the D gene, as 5 bases match. This TCR was recovered from a boy between 10 and 17 years old in good health. Sequenced input: blood. The CDR3 protein sequence reads: CASRAGTYGNTIYF. The DNA sequence is given as TGTGCCAGCAGGGCCGGGACCTACGGAAACACCATATATTTT.